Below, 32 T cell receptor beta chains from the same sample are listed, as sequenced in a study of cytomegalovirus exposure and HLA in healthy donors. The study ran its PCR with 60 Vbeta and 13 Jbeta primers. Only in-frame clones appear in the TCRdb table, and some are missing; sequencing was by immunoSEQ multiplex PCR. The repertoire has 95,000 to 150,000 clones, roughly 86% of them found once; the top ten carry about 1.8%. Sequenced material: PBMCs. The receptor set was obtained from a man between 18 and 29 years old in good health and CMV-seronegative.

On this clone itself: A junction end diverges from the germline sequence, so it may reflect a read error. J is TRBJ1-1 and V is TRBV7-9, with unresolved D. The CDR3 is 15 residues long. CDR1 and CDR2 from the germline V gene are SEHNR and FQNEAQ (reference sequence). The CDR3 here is CSSSLAVGGFTEAFF. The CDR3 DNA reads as TGTTCCAGCAGCTTAGCCGTCGGAGGGTTCACTGAAGCTTTCTTT.

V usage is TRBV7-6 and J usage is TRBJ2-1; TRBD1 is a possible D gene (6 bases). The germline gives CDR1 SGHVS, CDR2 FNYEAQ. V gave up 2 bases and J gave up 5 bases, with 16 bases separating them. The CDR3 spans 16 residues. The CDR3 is CASSLRSRQGHNEQFF. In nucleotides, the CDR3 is TGTGCCAGCAGCTTAAGGTCTCGGCAGGGGCACAATGAGCAGTTCTTC.

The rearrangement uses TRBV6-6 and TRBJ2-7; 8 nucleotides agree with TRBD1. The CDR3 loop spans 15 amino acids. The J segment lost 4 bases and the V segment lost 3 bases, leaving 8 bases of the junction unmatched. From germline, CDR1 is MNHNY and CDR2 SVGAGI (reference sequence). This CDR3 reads CASSYTATGGYEQYF. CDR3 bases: TGTGCCAGCAGTTATACGGCCACAGGGGGTTACGAGCAGTACTTC.

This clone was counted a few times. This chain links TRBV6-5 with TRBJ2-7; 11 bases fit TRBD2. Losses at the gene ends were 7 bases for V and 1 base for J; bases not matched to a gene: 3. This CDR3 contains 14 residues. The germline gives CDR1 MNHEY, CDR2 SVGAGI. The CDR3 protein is CASNPSGGSYEQYF. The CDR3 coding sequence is TGTGCCAGCAACCCTAGCGGGGGGTCCTACGAGCAGTACTTC.

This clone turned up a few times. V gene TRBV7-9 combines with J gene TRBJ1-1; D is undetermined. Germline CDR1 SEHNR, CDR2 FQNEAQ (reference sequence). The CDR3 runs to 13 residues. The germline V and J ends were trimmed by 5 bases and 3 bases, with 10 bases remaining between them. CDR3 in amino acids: CASSLVPDTEAFF. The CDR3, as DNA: TGTGCCAGCAGCCTCGTTCCAGACACTGAAGCTTTCTTT.

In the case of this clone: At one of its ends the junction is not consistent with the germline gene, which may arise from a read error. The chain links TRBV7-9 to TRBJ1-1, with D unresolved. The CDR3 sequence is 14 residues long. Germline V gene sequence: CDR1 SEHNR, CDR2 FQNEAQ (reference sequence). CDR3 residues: CSSSFLVLNTEAFF. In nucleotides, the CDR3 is TGTTCCAGCAGCTTTCTAGTCCTGAACACTGAAGCTTTCTTT.

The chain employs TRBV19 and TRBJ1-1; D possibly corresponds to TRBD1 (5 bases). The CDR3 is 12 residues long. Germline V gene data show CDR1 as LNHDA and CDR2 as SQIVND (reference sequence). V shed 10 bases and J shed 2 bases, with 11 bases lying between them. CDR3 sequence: CATNRGNTEAFF. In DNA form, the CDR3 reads TGTGCCACGAATAGGGGTAACACTGAAGCTTTCTTT.

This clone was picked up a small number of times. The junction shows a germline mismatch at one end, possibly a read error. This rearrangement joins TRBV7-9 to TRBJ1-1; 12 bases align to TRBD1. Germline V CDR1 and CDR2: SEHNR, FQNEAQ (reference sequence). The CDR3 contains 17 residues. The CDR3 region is CSSSLWGTGGVLTEAFF. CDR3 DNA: TGTTCCAGCAGCTTGTGGGGGACAGGGGGCGTTCTGACTGAAGCTTTCTTT.

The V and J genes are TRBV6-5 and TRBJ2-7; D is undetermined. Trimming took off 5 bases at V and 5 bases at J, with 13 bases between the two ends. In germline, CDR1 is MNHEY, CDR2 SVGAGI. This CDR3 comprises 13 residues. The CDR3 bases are TGTGCCAGCAGTCCCTCCGAGGCCCACGAGCAGTACTTC. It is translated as CASSPSEAHEQYF.

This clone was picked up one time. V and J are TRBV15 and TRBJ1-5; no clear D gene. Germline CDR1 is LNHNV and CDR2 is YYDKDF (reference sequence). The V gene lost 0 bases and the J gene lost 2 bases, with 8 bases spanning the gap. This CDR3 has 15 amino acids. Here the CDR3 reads CATSRDISGNQPQHF. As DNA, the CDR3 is TGTGCCACCAGCAGAGATATCTCGGGCAATCAGCCCCAGCATTTT.

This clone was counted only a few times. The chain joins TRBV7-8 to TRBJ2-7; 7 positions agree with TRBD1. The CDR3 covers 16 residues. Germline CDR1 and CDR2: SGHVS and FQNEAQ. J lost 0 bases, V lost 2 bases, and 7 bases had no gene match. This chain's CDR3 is CASSLPTGNPSYEQYF. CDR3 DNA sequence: TGTGCCAGCAGCTTACCGACAGGGAACCCCTCCTACGAGCAGTACTTC.

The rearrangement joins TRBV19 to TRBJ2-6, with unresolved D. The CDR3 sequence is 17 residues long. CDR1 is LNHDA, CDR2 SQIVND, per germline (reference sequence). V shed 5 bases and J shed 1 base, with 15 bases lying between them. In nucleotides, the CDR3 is TGTGCCAGTAGTCCCCTTTGGGCTGAATCTGGGGCCAACGTCCTGACTTTC. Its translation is CASSPLWAESGANVLTF.

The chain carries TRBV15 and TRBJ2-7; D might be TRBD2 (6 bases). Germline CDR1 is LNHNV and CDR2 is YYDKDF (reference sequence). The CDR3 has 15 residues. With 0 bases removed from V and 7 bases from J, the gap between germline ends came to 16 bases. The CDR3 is CATSRDLGGSVEQYF. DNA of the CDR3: TGTGCCACCAGCAGAGATCTGGGGGGATCAGTTGAGCAGTACTTC. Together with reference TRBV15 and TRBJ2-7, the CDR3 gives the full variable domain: DAMVIQNPRYQVTQFGKPVTLSCSQTLNHNVMYWYQQKSSQAPKLLFHYYDKDFNNEADTPDNFQSRRPNTSFCFLDIRSPGLGDTAMYLCATSRDLGGSVEQYFGPGTRLTVT.

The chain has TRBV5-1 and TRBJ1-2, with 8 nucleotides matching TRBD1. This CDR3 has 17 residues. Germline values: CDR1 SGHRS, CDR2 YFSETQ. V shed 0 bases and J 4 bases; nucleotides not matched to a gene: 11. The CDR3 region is CASSLEWTGPSSYGYTF. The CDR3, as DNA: TGCGCCAGCAGCTTGGAGTGGACAGGGCCTTCGAGCTATGGCTACACCTTC.

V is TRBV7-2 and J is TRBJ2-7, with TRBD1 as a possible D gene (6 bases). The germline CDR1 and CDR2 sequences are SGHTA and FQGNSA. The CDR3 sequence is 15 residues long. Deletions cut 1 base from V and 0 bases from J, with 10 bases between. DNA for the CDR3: TGTGCCAGCAGCTTAGTGGGACATAGCTCCTACGAGCAGTACTTC. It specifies CASSLVGHSSYEQYF.

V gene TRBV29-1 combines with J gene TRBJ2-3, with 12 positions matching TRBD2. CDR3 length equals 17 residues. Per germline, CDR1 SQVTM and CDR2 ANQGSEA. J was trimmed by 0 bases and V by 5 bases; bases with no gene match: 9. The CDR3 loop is CSVFGLAGRFSTDTQYF. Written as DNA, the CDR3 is TGCAGCGTTTTTGGACTAGCGGGGAGATTTAGCACAGATACGCAGTATTTT.

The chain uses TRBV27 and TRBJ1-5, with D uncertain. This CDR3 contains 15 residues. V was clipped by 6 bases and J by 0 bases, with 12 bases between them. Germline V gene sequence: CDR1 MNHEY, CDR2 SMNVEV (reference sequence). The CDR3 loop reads CASSLGDSSNQPQHF. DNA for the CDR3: TGTGCCAGCAGCCTCGGTGATAGTAGCAATCAGCCCCAGCATTTT.

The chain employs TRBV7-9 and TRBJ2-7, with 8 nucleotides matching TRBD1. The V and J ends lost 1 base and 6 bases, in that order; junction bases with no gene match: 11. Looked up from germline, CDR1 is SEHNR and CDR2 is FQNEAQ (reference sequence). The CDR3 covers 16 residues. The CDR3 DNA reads TGTGCCAGCAGCTTAGACAGGGGGACCGCTCGCCTCGAGCAGTACTTC. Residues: CASSLDRGTARLEQYF.

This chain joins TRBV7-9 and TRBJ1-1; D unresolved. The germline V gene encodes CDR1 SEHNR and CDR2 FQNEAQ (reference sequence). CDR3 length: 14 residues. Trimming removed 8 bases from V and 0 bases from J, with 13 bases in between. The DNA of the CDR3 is TGTGCCAGCGGCTCCCATAGCATGAACACTGAAGCTTTCTTT. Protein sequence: CASGSHSMNTEAFF.

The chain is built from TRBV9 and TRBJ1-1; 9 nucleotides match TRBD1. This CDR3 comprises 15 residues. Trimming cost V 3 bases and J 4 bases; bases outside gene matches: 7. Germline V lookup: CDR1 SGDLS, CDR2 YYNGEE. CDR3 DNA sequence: TGTGCCAGCAGCGCTCCGACAGGGGGGACCACTGAAGCTTTCTTT. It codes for CASSAPTGGTTEAFF.

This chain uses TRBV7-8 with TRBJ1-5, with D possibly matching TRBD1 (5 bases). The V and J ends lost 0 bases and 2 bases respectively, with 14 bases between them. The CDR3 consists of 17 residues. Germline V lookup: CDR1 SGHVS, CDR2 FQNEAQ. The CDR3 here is CASSLANRGDGNQPQHF. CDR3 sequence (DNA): TGTGCCAGCAGCTTAGCCAATCGGGGGGACGGCAATCAGCCCCAGCATTTT.

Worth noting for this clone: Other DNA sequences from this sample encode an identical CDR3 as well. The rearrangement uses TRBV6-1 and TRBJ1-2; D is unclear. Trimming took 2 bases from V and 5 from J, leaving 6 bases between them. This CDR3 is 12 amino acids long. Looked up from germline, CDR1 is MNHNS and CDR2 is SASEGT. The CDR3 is CASSESGYGYTF. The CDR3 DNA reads TGTGCCAGCAGTGAATCGGGATATGGCTACACCTTC.

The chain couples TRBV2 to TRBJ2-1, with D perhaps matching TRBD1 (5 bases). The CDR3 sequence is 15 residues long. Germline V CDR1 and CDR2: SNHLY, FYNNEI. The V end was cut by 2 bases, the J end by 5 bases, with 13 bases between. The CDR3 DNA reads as TGTGCCAGCAGTGAAAGGGGCGACTTCCACAATGAGCAGTTCTTC. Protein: CASSERGDFHNEQFF.

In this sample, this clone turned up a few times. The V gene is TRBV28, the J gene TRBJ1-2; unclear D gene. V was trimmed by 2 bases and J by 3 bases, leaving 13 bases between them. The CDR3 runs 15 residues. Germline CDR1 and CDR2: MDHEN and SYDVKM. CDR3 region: CASSLGPTVDYGYTF. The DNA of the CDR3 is TGTGCCAGCAGTTTAGGGCCCACGGTCGACTATGGCTACACCTTC.

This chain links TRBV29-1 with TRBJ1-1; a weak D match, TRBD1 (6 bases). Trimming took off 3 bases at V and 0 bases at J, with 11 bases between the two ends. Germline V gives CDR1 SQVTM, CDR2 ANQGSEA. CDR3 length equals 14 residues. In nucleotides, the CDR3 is TGCAGCGTTGAGGGGGGGCACTTGAACACTGAAGCTTTCTTT. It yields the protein CSVEGGHLNTEAFF.

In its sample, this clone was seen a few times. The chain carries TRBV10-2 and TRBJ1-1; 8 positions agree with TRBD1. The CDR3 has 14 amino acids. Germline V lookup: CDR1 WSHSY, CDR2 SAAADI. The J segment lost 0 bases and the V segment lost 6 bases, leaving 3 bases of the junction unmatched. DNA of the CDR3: TGCGCCAGCAGGGACAGGGCCTTGAACACTGAAGCTTTCTTT. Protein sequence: CASRDRALNTEAFF.

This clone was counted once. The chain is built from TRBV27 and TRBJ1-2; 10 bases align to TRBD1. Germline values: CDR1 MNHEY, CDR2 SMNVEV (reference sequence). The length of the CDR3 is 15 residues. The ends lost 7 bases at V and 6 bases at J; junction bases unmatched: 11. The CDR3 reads CASTTLAGQGNGYTF. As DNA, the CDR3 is TGTGCCAGCACCACCTTGGCGGGACAGGGGAATGGCTACACCTTC.

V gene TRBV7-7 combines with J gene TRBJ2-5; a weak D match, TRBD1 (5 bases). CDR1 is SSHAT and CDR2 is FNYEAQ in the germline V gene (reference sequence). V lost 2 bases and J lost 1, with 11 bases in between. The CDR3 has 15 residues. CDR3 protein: CASSLFPTAQETQYF. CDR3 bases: TGTGCCAGCAGCTTATTCCCGACAGCCCAAGAGACCCAGTACTTC.

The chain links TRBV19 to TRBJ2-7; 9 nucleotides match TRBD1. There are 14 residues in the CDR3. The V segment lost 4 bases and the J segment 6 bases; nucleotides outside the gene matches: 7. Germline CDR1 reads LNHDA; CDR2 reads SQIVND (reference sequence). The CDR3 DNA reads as TGTGCCAGTAGTAGGGCGGGACAGGGACCCGAGCAGTACTTC. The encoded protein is CASSRAGQGPEQYF.

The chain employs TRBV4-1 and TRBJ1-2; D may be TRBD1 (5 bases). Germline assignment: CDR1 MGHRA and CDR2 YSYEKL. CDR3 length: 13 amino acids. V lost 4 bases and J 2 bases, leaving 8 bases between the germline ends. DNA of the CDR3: TGCGCCAGCAGCCCCGCAGGGAACTATGGCTACACCTTC. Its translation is CASSPAGNYGYTF.

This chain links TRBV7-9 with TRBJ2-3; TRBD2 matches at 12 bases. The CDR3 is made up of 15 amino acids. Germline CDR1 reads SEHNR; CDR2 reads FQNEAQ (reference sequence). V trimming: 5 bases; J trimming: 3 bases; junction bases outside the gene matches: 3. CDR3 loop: CASSPLAGGTDTQYF. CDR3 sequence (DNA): TGTGCCAGCAGCCCACTAGCGGGGGGTACAGATACGCAGTATTTT.

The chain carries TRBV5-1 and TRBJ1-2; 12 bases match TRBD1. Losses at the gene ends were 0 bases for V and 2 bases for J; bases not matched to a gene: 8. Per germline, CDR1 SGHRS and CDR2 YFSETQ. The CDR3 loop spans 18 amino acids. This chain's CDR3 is CASSLARDRGRINYGYTF. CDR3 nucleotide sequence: TGCGCCAGCAGCTTGGCCAGGGACAGGGGGCGAATCAACTATGGCTACACCTTC.